The T cell receptor (beta chain) described here comes from a study of cytomegalovirus exposure and HLA in healthy donors. Donors sampled were nominally healthy, though unrecorded immune exposures were likely. General study findings and limits: The sole available immune exposure information was CMV serostatus. TCR beta chain V- and J-gene trimming was linked, in a later analysis, to a missense variant in DCLRE1C. 16,951 TCR beta sequences were associated with HLA alleles at 0.05 false discovery rate in a later analysis.

Concerning this clone itself: Antigen unknown.

Germline V gives CDR1 MDHEN, CDR2 SYDVKM. The CDR3 covers 15 residues. V lost 2 bases to trimming and J lost 3 bases, with 11 bases between them. The primer mix had 60 Vbeta and 13 Jbeta primers. Libraries were prepared by immunoSEQ multiplex PCR; TCRdb keeps only in-frame clonotypes and omits some of them. The table lists under 150,000 clones, roughly 80% of them singletons, with about 3.3% in the top ten. This chain links TRBV28 with TRBJ1-5; D remains ambiguous. This TCR derives from a male donor in good health and CMV-seronegative. The sequencing input was PBMCs. CDR3 nucleotides: TGTGCCAGCAGTTTAGAGGCAACTCTCAATCAGCCCCAGCATTTT. Translation: CASSLEATLNQPQHF.